These 8 T cell receptor beta chains came from one sample sequenced in a study of glioma-infiltrating T cells after dendritic cell vaccination. Assay used: immunoSEQ multiplex PCR; TCRdb lists only in-frame clones, some missing. Seen here are around 100,000 clones, more than 80% observed once, and the top ten hold approximately 12%. The sample was blood, taken before dendritic cell vaccination. The receptors stem from a human donor with glioblastoma.

The chain is built from TRBV29-1 and TRBJ2-7; the match to TRBD1 covers 10 bases. The CDR3 extends over 14 amino acids. In germline, CDR1 is SQVTM, CDR2 ANQGSEA. The V segment lost 7 bases and the J segment 2 bases; nucleotides outside the gene matches: 8. In DNA form, the CDR3 reads TGCAGCGCCGGGACAGGGGCCCTCACCTACGAGCAGTACTTC. Its translation: CSAGTGALTYEQYF.

The sample holds a few counts of this clone. The V and J genes are TRBV2 and TRBJ1-3; D is perhaps TRBD1 (5 bases). Per the germline V gene, CDR1 is SNHLY and CDR2 is FYNNEI. Deletions cut 4 bases from V and 0 bases from J, with 10 bases between. There are 15 residues in the CDR3. CDR3 sequence: CASSATDFSGNTIYF. DNA of the CDR3: TGTGCCAGCAGTGCGACAGACTTCTCTGGAAACACCATATATTTT.

The chain carries TRBV2 and TRBJ2-5; D may be TRBD2 (5 bases). This CDR3 is 15 amino acids long. Germline assignment: CDR1 SNHLY and CDR2 FYNNEI. The ends were cut back, 7 bases at V and 1 base at J, with 16 bases in the middle. The CDR3 sequence: CASTYRGNSQETQYF. The CDR3, as DNA: TGTGCCAGCACCTACCGAGGGAACAGCCAAGAGACCCAGTACTTC.

The chain has TRBV6-1 and TRBJ1-5, with unresolved D. The CDR3 has 14 amino acids. Per germline, CDR1 MNHNS and CDR2 SASEGT. V was pared by 3 bases and J by 3 bases, with 9 bases between. For the CDR3, the DNA is TGTGCCAGCAGTGAGACACGGATCAATCAGCCCCAGCATTTT. Translating it yields CASSETRINQPQHF.

The gene calls are TRBV19 and TRBJ2-3; 9 bases line up with TRBD1. With V trimmed by 9 bases and J by 4 bases, 5 bases remained unmatched. In germline, CDR1 is LNHDA, CDR2 SQIVND (reference sequence). The length of the CDR3 is 13 residues. The CDR3 sequence is CASRDRAADTQYF. CDR3 in DNA: TGTGCCAGCCGGGACAGGGCAGCAGATACGCAGTATTTT.

V usage is TRBV6-1 and J usage is TRBJ2-7, with 9 bases fitting TRBD2. The J segment lost 0 bases and the V segment lost 1 base, leaving 4 bases of the junction unmatched. The length of the CDR3 is 16 residues. Germline CDR1 reads MNHNS; CDR2 reads SASEGT. In DNA form, the CDR3 reads TGTGCCAGCAGTGAAGGACTAGCGGACAGCTCCTACGAGCAGTACTTC. Translation: CASSEGLADSSYEQYF.

The rearrangement uses TRBV29-1 and TRBJ2-7, with D uncertain. CDR1 and CDR2 from the germline V gene are SQVTM and ANQGSEA. V dropped 5 bases and J dropped 2 bases, with 16 bases sitting between them. This CDR3 comprises 14 residues. CDR3 DNA: TGCAGCGTTCTGGGCATTTTACCCCCCTACGAGCAGTACTTC. This translates into CSVLGILPPYEQYF.

The CDR3 loop is CASSWTDQSSYNSPLHF. The CDR3 nucleotides are TGCGCCAGCAGCTGGACAGACCAGAGCTCCTATAATTCACCCCTCCACTTT. This chain connects TRBV4-1 to TRBJ1-6, with D possibly TRBD1 on 6 matching bases. Germline-derived CDR1 and CDR2 are MGHRA and YSYEKL. This CDR3 spans 17 amino acids. Trimming took 5 bases from V and 0 from J, leaving 14 bases between them.